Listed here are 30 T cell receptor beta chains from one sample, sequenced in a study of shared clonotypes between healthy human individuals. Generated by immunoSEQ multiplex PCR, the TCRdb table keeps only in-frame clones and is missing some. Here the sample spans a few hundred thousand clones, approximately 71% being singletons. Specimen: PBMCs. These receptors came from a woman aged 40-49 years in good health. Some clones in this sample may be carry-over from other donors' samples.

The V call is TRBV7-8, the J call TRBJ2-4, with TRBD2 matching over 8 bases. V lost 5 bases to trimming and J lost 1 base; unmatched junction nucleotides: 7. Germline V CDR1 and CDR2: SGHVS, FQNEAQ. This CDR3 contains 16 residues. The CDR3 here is CASSVDGGAAKNIQYF. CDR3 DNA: TGTGCCAGCAGCGTGGACGGGGGGGCGGCCAAAAACATTCAGTACTTC. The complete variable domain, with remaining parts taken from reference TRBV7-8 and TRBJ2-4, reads GAGVSQSPRYKVAKRGQDVALRCDPISGHVSLFWYQQALGQGPEFLTYFQNEAQLDKSGLPSDRFFAERPEGSVSTLKIQRTQQEDSAVYLCASSVDGGAAKNIQYFGAGTRLSVL.

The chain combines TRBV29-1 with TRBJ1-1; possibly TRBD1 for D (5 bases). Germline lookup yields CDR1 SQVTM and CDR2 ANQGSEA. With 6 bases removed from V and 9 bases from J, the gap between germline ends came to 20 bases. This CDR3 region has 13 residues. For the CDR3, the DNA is TGCAGCGTACGGGGCCCCTCGGCCGAAAAAGCTTTCTTT. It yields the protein CSVRGPSAEKAFF. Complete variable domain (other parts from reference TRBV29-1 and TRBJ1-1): SAVISQKPSRDICQRGTSLTIQCQVDSQVTMMFWYRQQPGQSLTLIATANQGSEATYESGFVIDKFPISRPNLTFSTLTVSNMSPEDSSIYLCSVRGPSAEKAFFGQGTRLTVV.

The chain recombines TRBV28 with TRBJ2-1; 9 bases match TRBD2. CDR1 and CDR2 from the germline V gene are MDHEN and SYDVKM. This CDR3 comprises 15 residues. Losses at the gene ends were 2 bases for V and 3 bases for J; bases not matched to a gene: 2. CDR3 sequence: CASSLRAGGYNEQFF. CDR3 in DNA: TGTGCCAGCAGTTTAAGAGCGGGGGGCTACAATGAGCAGTTCTTC.

The CDR3 DNA follows: TGTGCCAGCAACCGACAGGGAGAGGGTGGCTACACCTTC. This encodes CASNRQGEGGYTF. V is TRBV7-4 and J is TRBJ1-2; 7 positions match TRBD1. The V and J ends lost 7 bases and 7 bases, in that order; junction bases with no gene match: 9. The CDR3 totals 13 residues. Germline values: CDR1 SGHVT, CDR2 SQSDAQ.

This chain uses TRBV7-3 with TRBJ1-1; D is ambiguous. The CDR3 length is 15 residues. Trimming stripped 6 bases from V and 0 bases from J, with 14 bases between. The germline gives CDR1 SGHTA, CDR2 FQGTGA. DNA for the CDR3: TGTGCCAGCAGGCCCGGACTGAGCATGAACACTGAAGCTTTCTTT. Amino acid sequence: CASRPGLSMNTEAFF.

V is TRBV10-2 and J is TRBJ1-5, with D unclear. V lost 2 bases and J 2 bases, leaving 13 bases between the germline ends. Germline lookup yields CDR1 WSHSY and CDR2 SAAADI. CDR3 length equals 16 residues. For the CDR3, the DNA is TGCGCCAGCAGTGAGCGACGGGGTACGGGCAATCAGCCCCAGCATTTT. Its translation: CASSERRGTGNQPQHF.

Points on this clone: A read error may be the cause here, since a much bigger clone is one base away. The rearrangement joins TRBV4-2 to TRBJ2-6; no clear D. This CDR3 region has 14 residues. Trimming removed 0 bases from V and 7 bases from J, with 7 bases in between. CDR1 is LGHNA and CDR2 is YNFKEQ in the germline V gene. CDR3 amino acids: CASSQEWGANVLTF. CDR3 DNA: TGTGCCAGCAGCCAAGAATGGGGAGCCAACGTCCTGACTTTC.

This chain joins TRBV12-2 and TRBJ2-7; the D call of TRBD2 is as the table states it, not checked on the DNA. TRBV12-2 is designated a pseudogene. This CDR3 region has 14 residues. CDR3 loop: CASRLGGRAYEQYF. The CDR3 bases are TGTGCAAGTCGCTTAGGAGGGAGGGCCTACGAGCAGTACTTC.

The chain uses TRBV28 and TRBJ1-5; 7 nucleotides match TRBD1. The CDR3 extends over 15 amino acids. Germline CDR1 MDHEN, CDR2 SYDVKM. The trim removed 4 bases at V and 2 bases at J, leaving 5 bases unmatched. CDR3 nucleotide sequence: TGTGCCAGCAGTTCGACTGACAGGGGCAATCAGCCCCAGCATTTT. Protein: CASSSTDRGNQPQHF.

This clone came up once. CDR3 in amino acids: CASSADQRFTDTQYF. DNA of the CDR3: TGTGCCAGCAGTGCGGACCAACGGTTCACAGATACGCAGTATTTT. The rearrangement uses TRBV28 and TRBJ2-3; D is unresolved. Trimming took off 5 bases at V and 2 bases at J, with 14 bases between the two ends. Germline V gene lookup returns CDR1 MDHEN and CDR2 SYDVKM. The CDR3 runs 15 residues.

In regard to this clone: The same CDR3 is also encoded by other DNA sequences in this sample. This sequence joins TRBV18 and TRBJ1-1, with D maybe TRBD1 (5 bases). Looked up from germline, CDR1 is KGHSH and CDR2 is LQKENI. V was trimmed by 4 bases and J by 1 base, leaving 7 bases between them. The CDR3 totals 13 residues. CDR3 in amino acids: CASSLDRNTEAFF. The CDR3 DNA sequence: TGTGCCAGCTCACTAGACAGGAACACTGAAGCTTTCTTT.

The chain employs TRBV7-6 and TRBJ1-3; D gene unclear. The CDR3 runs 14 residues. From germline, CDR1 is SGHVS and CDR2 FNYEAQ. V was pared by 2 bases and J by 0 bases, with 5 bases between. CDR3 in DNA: TGTGCCAGCAGCTTATCCCCCTCTGGAAACACCATATATTTT. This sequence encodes CASSLSPSGNTIYF.

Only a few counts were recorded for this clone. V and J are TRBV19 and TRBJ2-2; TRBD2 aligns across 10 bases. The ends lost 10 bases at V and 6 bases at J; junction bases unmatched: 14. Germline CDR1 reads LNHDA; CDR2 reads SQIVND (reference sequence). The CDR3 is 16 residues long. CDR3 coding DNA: TGTGCCACCCTAGAGGTCCCTAGCGGGAGTCCCGGGGAGCTGTTTTTT. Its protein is CATLEVPSGSPGELFF.

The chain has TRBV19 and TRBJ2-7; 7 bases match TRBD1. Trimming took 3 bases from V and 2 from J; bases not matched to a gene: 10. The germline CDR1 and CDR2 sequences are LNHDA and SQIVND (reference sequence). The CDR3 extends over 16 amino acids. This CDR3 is CASSMRQGRAPYEQYF. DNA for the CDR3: TGTGCCAGTAGTATGAGACAGGGCCGCGCCCCCTACGAGCAGTACTTC.

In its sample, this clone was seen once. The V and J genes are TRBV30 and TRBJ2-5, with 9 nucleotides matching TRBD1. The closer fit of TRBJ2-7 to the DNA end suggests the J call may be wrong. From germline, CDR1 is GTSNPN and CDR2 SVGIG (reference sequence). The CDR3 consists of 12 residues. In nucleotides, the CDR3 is TGTGCCTGGAGTGGACAGGGGGGCGAGCAGTACTTC. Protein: CAWSGQGGEQYF.

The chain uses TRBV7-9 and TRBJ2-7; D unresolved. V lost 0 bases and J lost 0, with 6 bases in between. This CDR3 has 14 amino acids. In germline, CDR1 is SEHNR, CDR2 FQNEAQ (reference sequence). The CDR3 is CASSLAPSSYEQYF. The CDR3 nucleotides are TGTGCCAGCAGCTTAGCGCCGAGCTCCTACGAGCAGTACTTC.

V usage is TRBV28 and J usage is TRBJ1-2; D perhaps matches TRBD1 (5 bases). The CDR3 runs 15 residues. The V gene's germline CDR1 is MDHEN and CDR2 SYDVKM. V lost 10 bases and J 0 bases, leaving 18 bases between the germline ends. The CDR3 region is CATLPSDTSNYGYTF. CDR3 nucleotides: TGTGCCACCCTACCCTCGGACACCTCTAACTATGGCTACACCTTC.

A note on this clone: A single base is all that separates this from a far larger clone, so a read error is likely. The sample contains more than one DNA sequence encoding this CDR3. Here the CDR3 DNA reads TGTGCCAGCAGTGCGGCCCGGACATCGAACACCGGGGAGCTGTTTTTT. Translation: CASSAARTSNTGELFF. The V gene is TRBV6-4, the J gene TRBJ2-2; TRBD1 might be the D (5 bases). Germline V CDR1 and CDR2: MRHNA, SNTAGT. V lost 4 bases, J lost 0 bases, and 12 bases lay in between. The CDR3 is 16 residues long.

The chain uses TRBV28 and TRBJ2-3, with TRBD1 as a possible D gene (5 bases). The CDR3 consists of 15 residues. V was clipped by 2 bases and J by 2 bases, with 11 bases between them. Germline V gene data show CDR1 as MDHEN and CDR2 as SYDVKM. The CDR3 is CASSLDSPLTDTQYF. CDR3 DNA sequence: TGTGCCAGCAGTTTAGACAGTCCGCTCACAGATACGCAGTATTTT.

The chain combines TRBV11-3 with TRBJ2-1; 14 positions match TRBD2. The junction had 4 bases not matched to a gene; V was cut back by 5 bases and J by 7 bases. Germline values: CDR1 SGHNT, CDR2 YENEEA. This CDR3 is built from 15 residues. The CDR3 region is CASSEGLAGVNEQFF. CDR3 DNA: TGTGCCAGCAGCGAGGGACTAGCGGGAGTTAATGAGCAGTTCTTC.

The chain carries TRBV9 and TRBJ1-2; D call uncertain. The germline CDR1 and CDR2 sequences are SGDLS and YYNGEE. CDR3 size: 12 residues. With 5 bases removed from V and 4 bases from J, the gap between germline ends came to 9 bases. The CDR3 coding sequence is TGTGCCAGCAGACAAGGACGCTATGGCTACACCTTC. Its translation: CASRQGRYGYTF. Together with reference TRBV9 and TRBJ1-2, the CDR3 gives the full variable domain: DSGVTQTPKHLITATGQRVTLRCSPRSGDLSVYWYQQSLDQGLQFLIQYYNGEERAKGNILERFSAQQFPDLHSELNLSSLELGDSALYFCASRQGRYGYTFGSGTRLTVV.

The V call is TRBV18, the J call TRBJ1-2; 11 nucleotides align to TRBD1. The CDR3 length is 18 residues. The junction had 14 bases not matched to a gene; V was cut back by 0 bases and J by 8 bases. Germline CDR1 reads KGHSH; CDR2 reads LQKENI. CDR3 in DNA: TGTGCCAGCTCACCACCTGGACAGGGGGCCATCCCGTTCACCGGCTACACCTTC. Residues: CASSPPGQGAIPFTGYTF.

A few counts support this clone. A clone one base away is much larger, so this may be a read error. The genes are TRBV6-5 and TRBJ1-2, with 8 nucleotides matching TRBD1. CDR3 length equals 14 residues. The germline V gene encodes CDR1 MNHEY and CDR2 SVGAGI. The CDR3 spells CANSYRTGFYGYTF. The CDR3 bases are TGTGCCAACAGTTACCGGACAGGGTTCTATGGCTACACCTTC.

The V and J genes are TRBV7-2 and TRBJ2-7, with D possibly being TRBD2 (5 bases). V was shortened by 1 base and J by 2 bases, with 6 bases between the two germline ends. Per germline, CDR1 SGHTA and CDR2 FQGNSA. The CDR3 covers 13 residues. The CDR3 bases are TGTGCCAGCAGCTTAGTGCGGGCCTACGAGCAGTACTTC. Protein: CASSLVRAYEQYF.

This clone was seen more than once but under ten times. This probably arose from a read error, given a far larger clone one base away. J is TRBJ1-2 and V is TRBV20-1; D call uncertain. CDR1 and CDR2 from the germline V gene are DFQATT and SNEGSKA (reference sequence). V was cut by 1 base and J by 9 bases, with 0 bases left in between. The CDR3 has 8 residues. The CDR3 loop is CSARGYTF. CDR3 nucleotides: TGCAGTGCTAGAGGCTACACCTTC.

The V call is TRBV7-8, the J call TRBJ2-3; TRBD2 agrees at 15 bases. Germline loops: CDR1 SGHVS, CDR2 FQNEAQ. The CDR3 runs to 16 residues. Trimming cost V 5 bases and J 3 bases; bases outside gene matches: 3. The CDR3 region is CASSGLAGGRTDTQYF. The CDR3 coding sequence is TGTGCCAGCAGCGGACTAGCGGGAGGGCGGACAGATACGCAGTATTTT.

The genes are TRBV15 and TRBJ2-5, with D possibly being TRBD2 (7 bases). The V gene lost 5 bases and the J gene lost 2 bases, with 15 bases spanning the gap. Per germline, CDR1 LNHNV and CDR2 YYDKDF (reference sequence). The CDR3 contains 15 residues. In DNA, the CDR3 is TGTGCCACCAGCCTAAAAAAGGGGGGGCAAGAGACCCAGTACTTC. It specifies CATSLKKGGQETQYF.

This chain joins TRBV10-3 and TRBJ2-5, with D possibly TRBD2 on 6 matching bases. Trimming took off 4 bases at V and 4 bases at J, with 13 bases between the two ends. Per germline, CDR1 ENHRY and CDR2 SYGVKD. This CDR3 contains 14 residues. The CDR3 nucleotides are TGTGCCATCAGTGGGGGACCCGGGGGAGAGACCCAGTACTTC. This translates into CAISGGPGGETQYF.

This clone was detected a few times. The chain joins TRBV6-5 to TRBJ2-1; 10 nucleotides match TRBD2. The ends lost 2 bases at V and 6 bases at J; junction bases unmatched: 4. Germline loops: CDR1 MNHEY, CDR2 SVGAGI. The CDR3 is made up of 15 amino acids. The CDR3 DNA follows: TGTGCCAGCAGTTACGAAGCGGGAGGGCCCAATGAGCAGTTCTTC. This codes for CASSYEAGGPNEQFF.

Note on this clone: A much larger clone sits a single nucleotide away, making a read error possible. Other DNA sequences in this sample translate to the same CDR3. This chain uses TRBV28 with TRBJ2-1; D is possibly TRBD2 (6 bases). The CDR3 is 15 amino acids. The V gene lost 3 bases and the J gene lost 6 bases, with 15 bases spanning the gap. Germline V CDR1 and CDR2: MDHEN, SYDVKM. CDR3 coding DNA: TGTGCCAGCAGTTTTCTAAGCGGGCTGGGCAATGAGCAGTTCTTC. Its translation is CASSFLSGLGNEQFF.